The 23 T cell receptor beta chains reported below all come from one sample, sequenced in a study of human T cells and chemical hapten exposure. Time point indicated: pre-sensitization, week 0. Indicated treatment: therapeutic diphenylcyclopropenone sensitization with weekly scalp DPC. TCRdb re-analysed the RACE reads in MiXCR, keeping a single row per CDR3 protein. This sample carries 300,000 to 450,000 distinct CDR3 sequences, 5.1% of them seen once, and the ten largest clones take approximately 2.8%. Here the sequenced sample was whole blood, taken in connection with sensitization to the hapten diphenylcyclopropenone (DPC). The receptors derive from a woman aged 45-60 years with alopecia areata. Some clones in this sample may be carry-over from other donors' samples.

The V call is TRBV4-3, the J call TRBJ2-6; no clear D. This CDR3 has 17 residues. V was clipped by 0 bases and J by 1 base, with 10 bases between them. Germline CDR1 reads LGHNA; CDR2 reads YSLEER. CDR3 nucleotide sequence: TGCGCCAGCAGCCAAGATCGGATAAGGTCTGGGGCCAACGTCCTGACTTTC. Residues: CASSQDRIRSGANVLTF.

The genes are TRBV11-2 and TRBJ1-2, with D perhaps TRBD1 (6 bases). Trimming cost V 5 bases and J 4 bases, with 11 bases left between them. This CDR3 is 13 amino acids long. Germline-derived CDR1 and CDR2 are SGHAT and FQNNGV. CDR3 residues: CASSPGQTYGYTF. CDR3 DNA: TGTGCCAGCAGCCCCGGACAGACCTATGGCTACACCTTC.

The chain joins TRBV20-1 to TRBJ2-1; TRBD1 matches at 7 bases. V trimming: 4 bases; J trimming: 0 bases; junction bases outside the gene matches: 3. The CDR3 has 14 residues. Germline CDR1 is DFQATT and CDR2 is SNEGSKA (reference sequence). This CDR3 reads CSAMDRSSYNEQFF. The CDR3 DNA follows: TGCAGTGCTATGGACAGGAGCTCCTACAATGAGCAGTTCTTC.

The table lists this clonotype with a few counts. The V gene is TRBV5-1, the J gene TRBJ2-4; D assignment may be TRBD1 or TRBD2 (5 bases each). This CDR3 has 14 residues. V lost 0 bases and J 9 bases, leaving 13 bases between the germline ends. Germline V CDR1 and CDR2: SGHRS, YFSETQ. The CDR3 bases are TGCGCCAGCAGCTTGGCCCAATCTGGGGGCATTCAGTACTTC. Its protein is CASSLAQSGGIQYF.

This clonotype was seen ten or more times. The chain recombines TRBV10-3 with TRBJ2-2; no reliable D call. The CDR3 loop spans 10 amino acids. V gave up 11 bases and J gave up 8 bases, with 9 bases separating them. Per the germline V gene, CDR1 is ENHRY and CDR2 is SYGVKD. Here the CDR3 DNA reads TGTGCCTCCGGTAGAGGGGAGCTGTTTTTT. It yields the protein CASGRGELFF.

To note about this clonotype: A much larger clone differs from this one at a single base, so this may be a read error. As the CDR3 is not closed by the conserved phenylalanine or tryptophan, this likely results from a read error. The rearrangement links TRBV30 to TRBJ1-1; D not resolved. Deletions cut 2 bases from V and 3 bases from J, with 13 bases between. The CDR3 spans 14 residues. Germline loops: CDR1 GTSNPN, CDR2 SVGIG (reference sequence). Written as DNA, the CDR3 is TGTGCCTGGAGTTCCAACGTTCCCTACACTGAAGCTTTCTCT. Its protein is CAWSSNVPYTEAFS.

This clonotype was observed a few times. The CDR3 DNA sequence: TGTGCCAGCAGTAAGGAAGGACTAGCGGGCGATGAGCAGTTCTTC. Translating gives CASSKEGLAGDEQFF. The genes are TRBV2 and TRBJ2-1; 11 nucleotides agree with TRBD2. The CDR3 sequence is 15 residues long. CDR1 and CDR2 (germline): SNHLY, FYNNEI. The ends lost 5 bases at V and 8 bases at J; junction bases unmatched: 8.

CDR3 in amino acids: CAAGTENTYEQYF. CDR3 nucleotide sequence: TGTGCCGCCGGGACAGAAAACACCTACGAGCAGTACTTC. The chain has TRBV10-3 and TRBJ2-7, with 7 nucleotides matching TRBD1. The CDR3 is 13 amino acids. The V segment lost 11 bases and the J segment 2 bases; nucleotides outside the gene matches: 9. Germline V lookup: CDR1 ENHRY, CDR2 SYGVKD.

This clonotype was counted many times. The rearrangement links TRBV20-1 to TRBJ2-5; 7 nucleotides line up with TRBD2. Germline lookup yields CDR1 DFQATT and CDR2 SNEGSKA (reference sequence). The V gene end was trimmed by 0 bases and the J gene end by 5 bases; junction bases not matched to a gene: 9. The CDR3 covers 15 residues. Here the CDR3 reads CSARDQRGGGETQYF. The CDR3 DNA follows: TGCAGTGCTAGAGATCAGCGGGGAGGAGGCGAGACCCAGTACTTC.

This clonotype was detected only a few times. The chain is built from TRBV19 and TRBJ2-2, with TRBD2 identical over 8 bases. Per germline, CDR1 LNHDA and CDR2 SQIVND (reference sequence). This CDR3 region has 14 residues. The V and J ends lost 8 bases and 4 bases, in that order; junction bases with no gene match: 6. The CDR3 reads CASDRTSPTGELFF. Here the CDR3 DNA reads TGTGCCAGTGACCGGACTAGCCCCACCGGGGAGCTGTTTTTT.

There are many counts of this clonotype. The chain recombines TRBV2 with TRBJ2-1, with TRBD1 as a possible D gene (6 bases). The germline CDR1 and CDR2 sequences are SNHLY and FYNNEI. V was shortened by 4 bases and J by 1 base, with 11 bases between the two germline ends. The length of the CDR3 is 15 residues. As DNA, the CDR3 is TGTGCCAGCAGTGGGGTCCAGGGGTCCTACAATGAGCAGTTCTTC. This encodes CASSGVQGSYNEQFF.

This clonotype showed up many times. The CDR3 nucleotides read TGCAGTGCTAGAACTGGGGGTCCATCCTACAATGAGCAGTTCTTC. Translating it yields CSARTGGPSYNEQFF. This chain connects TRBV20-1 to TRBJ2-1; D might be TRBD1 or TRBD2, each matching 5 bases. Germline CDR1 is DFQATT and CDR2 is SNEGSKA (reference sequence). V lost 2 bases, J lost 1 base, and 12 bases lay in between. This CDR3 is built from 15 residues.

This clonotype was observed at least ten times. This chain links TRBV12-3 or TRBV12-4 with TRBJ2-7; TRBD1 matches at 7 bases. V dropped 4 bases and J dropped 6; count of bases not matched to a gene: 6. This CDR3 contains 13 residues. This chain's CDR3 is CASSSRQGSEQYF. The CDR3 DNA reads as TGTGCCAGCAGTTCACGACAGGGCTCCGAGCAGTACTTC.

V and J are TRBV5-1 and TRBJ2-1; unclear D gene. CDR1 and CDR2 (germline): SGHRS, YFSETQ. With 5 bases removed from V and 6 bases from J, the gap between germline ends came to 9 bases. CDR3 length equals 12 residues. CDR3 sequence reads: CASSSGANEQFF. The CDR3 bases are TGCGCCAGCAGTTCAGGAGCCAATGAGCAGTTCTTC.

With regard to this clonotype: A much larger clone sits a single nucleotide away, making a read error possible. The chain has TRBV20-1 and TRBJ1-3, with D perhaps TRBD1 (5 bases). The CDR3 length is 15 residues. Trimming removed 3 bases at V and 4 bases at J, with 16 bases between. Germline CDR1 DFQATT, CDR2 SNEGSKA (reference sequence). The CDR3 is CSASIPGSPGNTIYF. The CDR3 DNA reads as TGCAGTGCTAGTATTCCAGGGTCTCCGGGAAACACCATATATTTT.

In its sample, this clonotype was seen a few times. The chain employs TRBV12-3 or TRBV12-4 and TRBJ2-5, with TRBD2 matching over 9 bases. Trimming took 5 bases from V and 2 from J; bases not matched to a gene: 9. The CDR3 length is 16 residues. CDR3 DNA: TGTGCCAGCAGTCCCCAGGCGGGGGGGCAACAAGAGACCCAGTACTTC. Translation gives CASSPQAGGQQETQYF.

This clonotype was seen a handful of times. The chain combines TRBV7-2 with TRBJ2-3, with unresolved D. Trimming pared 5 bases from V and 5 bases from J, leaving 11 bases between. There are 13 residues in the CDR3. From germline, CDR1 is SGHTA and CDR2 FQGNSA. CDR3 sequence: CASSPGLQDTQYF. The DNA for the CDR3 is TGTGCCAGCAGCCCCGGCCTTCAAGATACGCAGTATTTT.

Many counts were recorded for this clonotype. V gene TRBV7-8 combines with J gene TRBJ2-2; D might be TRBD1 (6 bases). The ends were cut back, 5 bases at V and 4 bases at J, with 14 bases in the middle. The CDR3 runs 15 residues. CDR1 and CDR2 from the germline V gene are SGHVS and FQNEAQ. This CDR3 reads CASSPSGTLTGELFF. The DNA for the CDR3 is TGTGCCAGCAGCCCGTCCGGGACACTCACCGGGGAGCTGTTTTTT.

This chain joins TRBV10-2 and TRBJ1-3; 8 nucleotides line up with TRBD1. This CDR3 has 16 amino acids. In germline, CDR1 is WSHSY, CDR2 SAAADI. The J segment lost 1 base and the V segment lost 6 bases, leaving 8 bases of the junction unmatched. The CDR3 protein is CASSSGTGYSGNTIYF. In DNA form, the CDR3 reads TGCGCCAGCAGCTCCGGGACAGGCTATTCTGGAAACACCATATATTTT.

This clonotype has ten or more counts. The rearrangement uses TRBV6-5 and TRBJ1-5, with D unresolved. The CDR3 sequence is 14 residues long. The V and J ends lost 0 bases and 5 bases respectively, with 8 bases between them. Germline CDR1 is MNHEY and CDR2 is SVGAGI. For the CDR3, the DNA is TGTGCCAGCAGTTACTCTGCTGGCTATCAGCCCCAGCATTTT. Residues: CASSYSAGYQPQHF.

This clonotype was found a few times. This CDR3 reads CSARDGTGYEKLFF. DNA of the CDR3: TGCAGTGCTAGAGATGGGACAGGGTATGAAAAACTGTTTTTT. V gene TRBV20-1 combines with J gene TRBJ1-4; 9 bases match TRBD1. Germline assignment: CDR1 DFQATT and CDR2 SNEGSKA (reference sequence). The CDR3 has 14 amino acids. Germline trimming cut 0 bases from V and 6 bases from J; bases unmatched to any gene: 2.

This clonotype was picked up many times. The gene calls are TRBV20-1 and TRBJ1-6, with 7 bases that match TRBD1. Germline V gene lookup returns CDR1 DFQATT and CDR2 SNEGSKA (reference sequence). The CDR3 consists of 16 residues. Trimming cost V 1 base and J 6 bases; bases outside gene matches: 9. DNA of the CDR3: TGCAGTGCTAGAGGAATTGAGGGACAGACTAATTCACCCCTCCACTTT. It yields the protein CSARGIEGQTNSPLHF.

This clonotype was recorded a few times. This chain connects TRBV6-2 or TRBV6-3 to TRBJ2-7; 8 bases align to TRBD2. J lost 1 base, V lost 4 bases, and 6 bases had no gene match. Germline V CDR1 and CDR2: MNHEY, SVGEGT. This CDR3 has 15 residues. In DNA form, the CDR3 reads TGTGCCAGCAGTTCAATAACTAGCGGATCCTACGAGCAGTACTTC. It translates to CASSSITSGSYEQYF.